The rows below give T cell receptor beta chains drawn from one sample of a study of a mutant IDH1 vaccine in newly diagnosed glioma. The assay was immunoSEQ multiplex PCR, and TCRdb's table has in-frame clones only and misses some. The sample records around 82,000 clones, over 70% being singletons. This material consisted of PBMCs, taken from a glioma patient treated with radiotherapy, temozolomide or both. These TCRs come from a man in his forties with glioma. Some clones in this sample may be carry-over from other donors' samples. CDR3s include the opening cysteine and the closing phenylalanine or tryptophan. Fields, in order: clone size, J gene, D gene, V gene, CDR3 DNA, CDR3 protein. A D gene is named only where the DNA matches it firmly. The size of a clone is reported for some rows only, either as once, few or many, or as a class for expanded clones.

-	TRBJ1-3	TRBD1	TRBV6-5	TGTGCCAGCAGTTGGACAGGGCGACGCTCTGGAAACACCATATATTTT	CASSWTGRRSGNTIYF
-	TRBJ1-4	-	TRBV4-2	TGTGCCAGCAGCCAAGAGGGACTCGGACGGGAAAAACTGTTTTTT	CASSQEGLGREKLFF
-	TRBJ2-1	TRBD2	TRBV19	TGTGCCAGTTGTGCTAGCGGGGGGACAGAGAATGAGCAGTTCTTC	CASCASGGTENEQFF
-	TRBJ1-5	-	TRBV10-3	TGTGCCATCAGGGGGGACGTCGATCAGCCCCAGCATTTT	CAIRGDVDQPQHF
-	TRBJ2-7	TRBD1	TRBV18	TGTGCCAGCTCACCAAGGACAGGTTCCTACGAGCAGTACTTC	CASSPRTGSYEQYF
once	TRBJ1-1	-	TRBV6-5	TGTGCCAGCAGTTACGGGCTGGCCTCTGAAGCTTTCTTT	CASSYGLASEAFF
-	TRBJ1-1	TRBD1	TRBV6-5	TGTGCCACCGGGACAGCCTTGAACACTGAAGCTTTCTTT	CATGTALNTEAFF
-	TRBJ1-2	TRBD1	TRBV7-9	TGTGCCAGCAGCTTATGGACAGGGGTCGAGAGCTACACCTTC	CASSLWTGVESYTF
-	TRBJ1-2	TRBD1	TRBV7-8	TGTGCCAGCACGCGAGGGGGGACAGAAAACTATGGCTACACCTTC	CASTRGGTENYGYTF
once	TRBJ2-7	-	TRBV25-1	TGTGCCAGCAGTGGGCGGGCTGGCCGAGAGCAGTACTTC	CASSGRAGREQYF
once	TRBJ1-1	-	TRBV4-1	TGCGCCAGCAGGCGACAGGCCCAAAACACTGAAGCTTTCTTT	CASRRQAQNTEAFF
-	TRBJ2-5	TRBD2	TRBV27	TGTGCCAGCAGTTTTGAAGCGGGGGGCCAAGAGACCCAGTACTTC	CASSFEAGGQETQYF
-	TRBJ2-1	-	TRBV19	TGTGCCAGTAGTATCTTCGGGCAGGGTAAAGGGGAGCAGTTCTTC	CASSIFGQGKGEQFF
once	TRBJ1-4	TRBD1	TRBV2	TGTGCCAGCAGTGGACAGGGGGTGTCTAATGAAAAACTGTTTTTT	CASSGQGVSNEKLFF
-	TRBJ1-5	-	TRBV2	TGTGCCACCTCAGGGAACAATCAGCCCCAGCATTTT	CATSGNNQPQHF
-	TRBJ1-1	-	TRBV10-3	TGTGCCATCAGTGAAGGGGGACAAACTGAAGCTTTCTTT	CAISEGGQTEAFF
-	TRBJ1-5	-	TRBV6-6	TGTGCCAGCAGGCCTACAGGGAGGGGCAGCAATCAGCCCCAGCATTTT	CASRPTGRGSNQPQHF
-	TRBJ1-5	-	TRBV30	TGTGCCTGGAGTGCCCAGGGGCCCCAGCATTTT	CAWSAQGPQHF
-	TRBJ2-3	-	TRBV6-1	TGTGCCAGCAGTGAATGGCAGGGGCCAGATACGCAGTATTTT	CASSEWQGPDTQYF
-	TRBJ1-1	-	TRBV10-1	TGCGCCAGCAGTCGTGCAGGGGCACACACTGAAGCTTTCTTT	CASSRAGAHTEAFF
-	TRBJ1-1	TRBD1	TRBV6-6	TGTGCCAGCAGTGTCGGCGAGACAGGGAAAACTTTCTTT	CASSVGETGKTFF
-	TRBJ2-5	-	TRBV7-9	TGTGCCAGCCGAGGGGGGGGGTACCAAGAGACCCAGTACTTC	CASRGGGYQETQYF
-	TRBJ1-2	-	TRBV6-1	TGTGCCAGCAGTGAAGGTGGAGAGGGCAACTATGGCTACACCTTC	CASSEGGEGNYGYTF
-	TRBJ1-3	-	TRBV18	TGTGCCAGCTCGGCCAGGGAATCTGGAAACACCATATATTTT	CASSARESGNTIYF
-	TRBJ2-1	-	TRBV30	TGTGCCTGTCTAAAGGGGATACAGCAGTTCTTC	CACLKGIQQFF
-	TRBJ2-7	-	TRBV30	TGTGCCTGGACCCTGAGCACAGGTTTCTACGAGCAGTACTTC	CAWTLSTGFYEQYF
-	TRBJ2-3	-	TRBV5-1	TGCGCCAGCAGCCCCGGTGGAGGGGCAACTAGCACAGATACGCAGTATTTT	CASSPGGGATSTDTQYF
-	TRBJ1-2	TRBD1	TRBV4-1	TGCGCCAGCAGCCTGAACGAGGGGGCAAACTATGGCTACACCTTC	CASSLNEGANYGYTF
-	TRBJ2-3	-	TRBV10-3	TGTGCCATCGGGACTGGGAGCACAGATACGCAGTATTTT	CAIGTGSTDTQYF
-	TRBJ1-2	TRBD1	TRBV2	TGTGCCAGTCTGGGACAGCAGAGGGGCTACACCTTC	CASLGQQRGYTF
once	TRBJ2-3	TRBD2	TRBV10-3	TGTGCCATCAGCGCTAGCGAGCGGGGGGCCGATACGCAGTATTTT	CAISASERGADTQYF
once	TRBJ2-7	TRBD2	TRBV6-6	TGTGCCAGCAGATTACTAGCGGGGGGGACCTACGAGCAGTACTTC	CASRLLAGGTYEQYF
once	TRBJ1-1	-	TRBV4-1	TGCGCCAGCAGCCAAGCCAGGGACACTGAAGCTTTCTTT	CASSQARDTEAFF
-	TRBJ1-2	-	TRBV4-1	TGCGCCAGCAGCCAAGACCAGACTAACTATGGCTACACCTTC	CASSQDQTNYGYTF
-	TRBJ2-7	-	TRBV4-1	TGCGCCAGCGGCCGGGACACAACCTGGGAGCAGTACTTC	CASGRDTTWEQYF
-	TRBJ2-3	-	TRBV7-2	TGTGCCAGCAGCTTATACGGGACGGAGCAGAATACGCAGTATTTT	CASSLYGTEQNTQYF
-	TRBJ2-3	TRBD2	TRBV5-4	TGTGCCAGCAGCTTGGGAGCGGGGGGAGACACAGATACGCAGTATTTT	CASSLGAGGDTDTQYF
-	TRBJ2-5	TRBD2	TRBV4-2	TGTGCCAGCAGCCAAGCCCCAAGACTAGCGGGGGGGCGGGAGACCCAGTACTTC	CASSQAPRLAGGRETQYF
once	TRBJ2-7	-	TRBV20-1	TGCAGTGCTATTATGGGTCGCGAGCAGTACTTC	CSAIMGREQYF
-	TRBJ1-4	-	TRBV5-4	TGTGCCAGCAGCTCTCGACAGATTAATGAAAAACTGTTTTTT	CASSSRQINEKLFF
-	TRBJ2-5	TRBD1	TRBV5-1	TGCGCCAGCAGCTATCGGGACAGACAAGAGACCCAGTACTTC	CASSYRDRQETQYF
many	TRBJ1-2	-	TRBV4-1	TGCGCCAGCAGCCGCGACAGGCCTAACGGCTACACCTTC	CASSRDRPNGYTF
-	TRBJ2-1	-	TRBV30	TGTGCCTGGGGTTCGGGGTCCCCCAATGAGCAGTTCTTC	CAWGSGSPNEQFF
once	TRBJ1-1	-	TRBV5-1	TGCGCCAGCGGCCCGGCCAGGCGCACTGAAGCTTTCTTT	CASGPARRTEAFF
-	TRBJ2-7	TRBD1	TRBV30	TGTGCCTGGGGCAGGGGGCGATCCTACGAGCAGTACTTC	CAWGRGRSYEQYF
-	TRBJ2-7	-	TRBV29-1	TGCAGCGTTGTATCAGGGCAAACCTCCTACGAGCAGTACTTC	CSVVSGQTSYEQYF
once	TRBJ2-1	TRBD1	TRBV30	TGTGCCTGGAGTTCCCCGGGACAGGGGGCCTACAATGAGCAGTTCTTC	CAWSSPGQGAYNEQFF
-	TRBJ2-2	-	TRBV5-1	TGCGCCAGCAGCTCAGAAATCAACACCGGGGAGCTGTTTTTT	CASSSEINTGELFF
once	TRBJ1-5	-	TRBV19	TGTGCCAGTACCCTTTCTACAGGGAATCAGCCCCAGCATTTT	CASTLSTGNQPQHF
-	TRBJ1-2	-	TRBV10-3	TGTGCCATCAGTGAAGTCACGAACTATGGCTACACCTTC	CAISEVTNYGYTF
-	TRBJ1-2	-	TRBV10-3	TGTGCCATCAGTGCCCTTCAAACTAACTATGGCTACACCTTC	CAISALQTNYGYTF
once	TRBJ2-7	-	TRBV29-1	TGCAGCTCCAGGGGGGGGGAGCGGGCCGCCTACGAGCAGTACTTC	CSSRGGERAAYEQYF
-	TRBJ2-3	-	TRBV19	TGTGCCAGTAGTGACCTGTCTACGCAGTATTTT	CASSDLSTQYF
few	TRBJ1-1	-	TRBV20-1	TGCAGTGCTACGACGGCAACTGAAGCTTTCTTT	CSATTATEAFF
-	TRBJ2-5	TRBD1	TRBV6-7	TGTGCCAGCAGGAAAGGGGGCTTGGAGACCCAGTACTTC	CASRKGGLETQYF
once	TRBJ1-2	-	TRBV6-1	TGTGCCAGCAGTGAATTGGGGGGGCTGGGCTATGGCTACACCTTC	CASSELGGLGYGYTF
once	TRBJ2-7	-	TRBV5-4	TGTGCCAGCAGCCGGGACATGGTGGGTGAGCAGTACTTC	CASSRDMVGEQYF
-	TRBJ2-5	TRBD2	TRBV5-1	TGCGCCAGCAGCGAAGGGTCGACTAGCGGCCAAGAGACCCAGTACTTC	CASSEGSTSGQETQYF